This T cell receptor beta chain was captured in a study of control samples from healthy donors and cancer patients. Clones were read by immunoSEQ multiplex PCR, and TCRdb kept only the in-frame ones, dropping some. The table has under 200,000 clones, just under 95% seen once. The sequencing input was blood. The TCR originated in a woman aged 55-75 years in good health.

For the CDR3, the DNA is TGTGCCAGCAGTTTCGGGACAGGGCTTTTGGAAAAACTGTTTTTT. This gives the protein CASSFGTGLLEKLFF. This chain uses TRBV27 with TRBJ1-4; 9 nucleotides match TRBD1. The CDR3 runs to 15 residues. Germline V gene lookup returns CDR1 MNHEY and CDR2 SMNVEV (reference sequence). V lost 3 bases to trimming and J lost 8 bases; unmatched junction nucleotides: 7.